This entry concerns a single TCR beta chain. The data were obtained in a study of CD8+ T cells in alopecia areata. As the sequencing template, cDNA was produced by extracting RNA and reverse transcribing it. Repertoires were generated with immunoSEQ multiplex PCR, while TCRdb's copy carries only in-frame clones and drops some. The table includes roughly 150,000 clones, around 86% detected once. The CDR3 runs 14 residues. Germline lookup yields CDR1 MNHEY and CDR2 SMNVEV (reference sequence). The V and J ends lost 5 bases and 2 bases respectively, with 12 bases between them. The sequences come from CD8+ T cells sorted from blood, collected at week 0. This sequence was found in a human donor with alopecia areata. This chain uses TRBV27 with TRBJ1-2, with D unresolved. As DNA, the CDR3 is TGTGCCAGCAGTCCCTTGACGGCAAACTATGGCTACACCTTC. As protein: CASSPLTANYGYTF.